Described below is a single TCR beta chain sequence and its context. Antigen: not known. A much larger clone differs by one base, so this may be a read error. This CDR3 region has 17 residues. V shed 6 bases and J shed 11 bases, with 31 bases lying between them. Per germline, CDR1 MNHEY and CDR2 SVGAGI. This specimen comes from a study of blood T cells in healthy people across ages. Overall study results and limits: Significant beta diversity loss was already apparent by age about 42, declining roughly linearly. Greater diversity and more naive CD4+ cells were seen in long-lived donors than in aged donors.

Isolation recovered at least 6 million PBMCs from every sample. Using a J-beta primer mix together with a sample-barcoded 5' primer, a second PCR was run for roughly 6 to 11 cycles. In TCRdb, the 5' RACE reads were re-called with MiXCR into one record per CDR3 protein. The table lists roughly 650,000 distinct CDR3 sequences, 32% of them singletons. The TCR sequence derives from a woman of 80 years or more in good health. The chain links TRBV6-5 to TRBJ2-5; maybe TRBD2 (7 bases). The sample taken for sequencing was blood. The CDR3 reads CASRPPGVAGASNEQYF. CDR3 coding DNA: TGTGCCAGCAGACCCCCCGGAGTGGCGGGGGCTAGCAATGAGCAGTACTTC.